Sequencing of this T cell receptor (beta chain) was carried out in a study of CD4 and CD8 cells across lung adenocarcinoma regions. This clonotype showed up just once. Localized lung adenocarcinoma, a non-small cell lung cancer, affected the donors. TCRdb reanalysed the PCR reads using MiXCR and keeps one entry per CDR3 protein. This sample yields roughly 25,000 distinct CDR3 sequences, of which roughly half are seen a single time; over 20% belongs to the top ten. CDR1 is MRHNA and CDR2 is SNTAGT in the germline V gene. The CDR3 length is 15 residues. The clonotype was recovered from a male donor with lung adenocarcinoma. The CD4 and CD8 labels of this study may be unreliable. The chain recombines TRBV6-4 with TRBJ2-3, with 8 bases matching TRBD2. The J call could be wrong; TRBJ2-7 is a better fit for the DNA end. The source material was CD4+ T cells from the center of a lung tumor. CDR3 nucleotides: TGTGCCAGGGGGGACGGGAGCGGGGGTCAAGATACGCAGTACTTC. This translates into CARGDGSGGQDTQYF.